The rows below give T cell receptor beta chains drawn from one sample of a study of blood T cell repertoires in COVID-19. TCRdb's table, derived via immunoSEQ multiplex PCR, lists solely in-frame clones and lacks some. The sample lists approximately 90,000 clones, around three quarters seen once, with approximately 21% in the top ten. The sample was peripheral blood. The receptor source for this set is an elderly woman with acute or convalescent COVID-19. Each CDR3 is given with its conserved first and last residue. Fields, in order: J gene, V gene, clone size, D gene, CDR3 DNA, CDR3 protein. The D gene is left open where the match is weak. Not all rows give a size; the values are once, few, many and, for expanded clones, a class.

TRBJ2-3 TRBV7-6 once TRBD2 TGTGCCAGCAGCTTACTAGCGGGGTCCCACACAGATACGCAGTATTTT CASSLLAGSHTDTQYF
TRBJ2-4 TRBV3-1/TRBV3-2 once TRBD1 TGTGCCAGCAGCTTCCGGACAGGGAAAAACATTCAGTACTTC CASSFRTGKNIQYF
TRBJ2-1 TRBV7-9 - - TGTGCCAGCAGCCCCCAACAGGAGCAGTTCTTC CASSPQQEQFF
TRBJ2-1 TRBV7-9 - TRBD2 TGTGCCAGCAGCTTATTTCAAGCGGGGGAGAAGTTCTTC CASSLFQAGEKFF
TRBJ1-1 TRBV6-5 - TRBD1 TGTGCCAGCAGACAGGGGGTCGACACTGAAGCTTTCTTT CASRQGVDTEAFF
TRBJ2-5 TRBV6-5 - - TGTGCCAGCAGCCTACTAGGAACCCAAGAGACCCAGTACTTC CASSLLGTQETQYF
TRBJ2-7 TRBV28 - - TGTGCCAGCAAACGGCTACAGGGCTACGAGCAGTACTTC CASKRLQGYEQYF
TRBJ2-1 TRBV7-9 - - TGTGCCAGCAGCACCTACGATGAGCAGTTCTTC CASSTYDEQFF
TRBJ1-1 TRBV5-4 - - TGTGCCAGCAGCCTTTCCTGGCGGGGGGATACTGAAGCTTTCTTT CASSLSWRGDTEAFF
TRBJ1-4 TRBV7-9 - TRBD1 TGTGCCAGCAGCACGGGACAGCGTGCAACTAATGAAAAACTGTTTTTT CASSTGQRATNEKLFF
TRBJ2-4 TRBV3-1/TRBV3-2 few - TGTGCCAGCAGCCAAGAGGGCACTTCCCACATTCAGTACTTC CASSQEGTSHIQYF
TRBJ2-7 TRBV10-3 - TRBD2 TGTGCCATCAGTGAGGAAAGGACTAGCGAGCAGTACTTC CAISEERTSEQYF
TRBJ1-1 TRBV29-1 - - TGCAGCACTCGGGATACCTTAATGAACACTGAAGCTTTCTTT CSTRDTLMNTEAFF
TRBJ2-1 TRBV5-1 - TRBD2 TGCGCCAGCAGCTCGGGACTAGTTTCTTCCTACAATGAGCAGTTCTTC CASSSGLVSSYNEQFF
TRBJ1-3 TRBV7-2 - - TGTGCCAGCAGCCCCGGGACACAAGTAGTTCCTGGAAACACCATATATTTT CASSPGTQVVPGNTIYF
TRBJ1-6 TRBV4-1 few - TGCGCCAGCAGCCAAGGGACTCGGGGGAATTCACCCCTCCACTTT CASSQGTRGNSPLHF
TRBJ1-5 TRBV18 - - TGTGCCAGCTCAAGGACAGAGCGGGGGGGCAATCAGCCCCAGCATTTT CASSRTERGGNQPQHF
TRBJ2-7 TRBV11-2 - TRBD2 TGTGCCAGCAGCTCCCGACTAGCGGGAGCGGGGGAGCAGTACTTC CASSSRLAGAGEQYF
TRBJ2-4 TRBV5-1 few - TGCGCCAGCAGCTTGTTTCAGGGAACCAAAAACATTCAGTACTTC CASSLFQGTKNIQYF
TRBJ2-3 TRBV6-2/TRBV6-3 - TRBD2 TGTGCCAGCAGTTACCCAGGACTAGCGGGGACAATTCGCACAGATACGCAGTATTTT CASSYPGLAGTIRTDTQYF
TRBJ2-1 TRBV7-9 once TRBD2 TGTGCCAGCAGCTTAGCGCCTAGCGGGAGGGTCTATGAGCAGTTCTTC CASSLAPSGRVYEQFF
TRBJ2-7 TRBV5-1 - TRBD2 TGCGCCAGCAGCTTGGAGGGAGGGATCGTTCCCGAGCAGTACTTC CASSLEGGIVPEQYF
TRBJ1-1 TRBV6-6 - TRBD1 TGTGCCAGCAGTGGGACAGTAGCTTTCTTT CASSGTVAFF